This TCR beta chain was recovered during a study of PD-L1 blockade in urothelial cancer (dated by TCRdb to about 2017). General notes on the study: Every patient began therapy in about 2014 and was given atezolizumab 1,200 mg intravenously every 3 weeks. About 90% of the 29 patients were males with bladder-origin urothelial cancer, and 18 of 29 reported a prior smoking history. An ECOG performance status of 0 or 1 was recorded for the patients, and 0 to 3 prior chemotherapy regimens had been received by the patients. Blood samples were analyzed at 3 weeks after treatment start (second dose) and at 6 weeks after treatment start. Blood samples gave a median of approximately 150,000 T cells and roughly 83,000 unique TCRs, with a median clonality of 0.080. An exploratory multi-omic analysis was conducted of the somatic, immune and clinical correlates of response to PD-L1 blockade with atezolizumab in urothelial cancer. Pretreatment tumor samples, along with matched peripheral blood collected serially before and after atezolizumab treatment, underwent TCR sequencing. Durable clinical benefit was defined as a progression-free survival longer than 6 months, and TCR features were additionally tested against progression-free survival and overall survival. In the same patients, whole exome sequencing and RNA sequencing of pretreatment tumors were performed in addition to TCR sequencing. Some ten patients reached durable clinical benefit, while 15 to 25 patients did not. Twenty-nine patients had pretreatment blood TCR-seq, about 25 had at least one posttreatment blood collection, and about 25 had tumor TCR-seq. The investigation overall reported the following: Small sample size (n ≈ 30) and many exploratory analyses mean the results are intended to be hypothesis-generating. A pretreatment peripheral blood TCR clonality below the median was linked to improved progression-free and overall survival. Among patients with durable benefit, tumor-associated TCR clones showed greater expansion in peripheral blood 3 weeks after treatment started (n ≈ 23, p = 0.022).

Points on this clone: The antigen it binds to is not known. The sample holds no much larger clone one base away, and base qualities are not on file.

The time point tag for this specimen amounts to: pretreatment peripheral blood. A cohort of around 28 patients with locally advanced or metastatic urothelial carcinoma, treated at Memorial Sloan Kettering on a trial protocol, was included. Peripheral blood mononuclear cells were collected pretreatment and during treatment, at between 1 and 8 total time points per patient. The Qiagen DNeasy Blood extraction kit was used to purify genomic DNA from total PBMCs and from tumor samples. Collected pretreatment and during treatment, PBMCs were isolated and stored as previously described. Synthetic TCR analog templates were spiked into each PCR to estimate absolute template abundance from read counts. The immunoSEQ assay used bias-controlled V and J gene primers to amplify TCRbeta CDR3 regions from genomic DNA. Rearranged TCRbeta segments were sequenced at approximately 20X coverage. The paper's processing steps were these. Sequencing errors were corrected by clustering and CDR3s were annotated against IMGT to assign V, D and J genes. Downstream analyses used only productive TCRbeta rearrangements, leaving out any out-of-frame or stop-codon sequences. To compute clonality, Shannon entropy was normalized by the log of the number of unique productive sequences and then subtracted from one. Clones differing between time points or between blood and tumor were identified using Fisher's exact test with Benjamini-Hochberg correction, with an adjusted p below 0.01 applied as the threshold. Sourced from immuneACCESS, this table was stored by TCRdb with only in-frame sequences that have V and J called. A share of the clones is absent; for the studies checked, an unresolved V gene accounts for under half, and the remainder has no known explanation. The V and J calls and the clone size are those of that table, but D and trimming were determined from the DNA. The sample table contains 85,000 to 90,000 clones; only one count was recorded for about 89% of them. Of the sample, 0.97% falls within the top ten clones.

Deletion took 4 bases off V and 5 bases off J, with a span of 12 bases between the germline ends. The germline V gene (reference sequence) sets CDR1 to SEHNR and CDR2 to FQNEAQ. Counted from cysteine to phenylalanine, this CDR3 has 13 amino acids. CDR3 DNA only is kept here, 39 bases in frame from base 1. The rearranged segments are TRBV7-9 and TRBJ2-7; TRBD2 is a weak D gene call, 7 bases matching. Here the sequenced sample was PBMCs, taken around atezolizumab (anti-PD-L1) treatment. This TCR was recovered from a woman older than 75 with urothelial cancer. Here the CDR3 is given as CASSSGGLNEQYF. The DNA sequence follows: TGTGCCAGCAGCTCCGGGGGGCTAAACGAGCAGTACTTC.